Listed here are 25 T cell receptor beta chains from one sample, sequenced in a study of cytomegalovirus exposure and HLA in healthy donors. The PCR employed 60 Vbeta primers together with 13 Jbeta primers. The protocol was immunoSEQ multiplex PCR, while the TCRdb copy is restricted to in-frame clones and leaves out a portion. The data contain about 240,000 clones, 82% of them singletons. Input material: PBMCs. Receptor source: a middle-aged woman in good health and CMV-seropositive.

This chain connects TRBV7-9 to TRBJ1-4, with 7 bases matching TRBD1. Germline lookup yields CDR1 SEHNR and CDR2 FQNEAQ (reference sequence). V trimming: 5 bases; J trimming: 7 bases; junction bases outside the gene matches: 13. The CDR3 totals 16 residues. The CDR3: CASSPTQGELGEKLFF. In DNA, the CDR3 is TGTGCCAGCAGCCCAACCCAGGGGGAGTTAGGTGAAAAACTGTTTTTT.

The chain has TRBV28 and TRBJ2-7; TRBD2 matches at 8 bases. There are 14 residues in the CDR3. V gave up 6 bases and J gave up 5 bases; unmatched junction bases: 9. Germline V gives CDR1 MDHEN, CDR2 SYDVKM. CDR3 coding DNA: TGTGCCAGCAGGCCGTCGGGGGGGGGCGACGAGCAGTACTTC. Translating it yields CASRPSGGGDEQYF.

This rearrangement joins TRBV7-8 to TRBJ2-5; a possible D gene is TRBD1 (6 bases). The J call may be mistaken, given a closer DNA end match to TRBJ2-7. This CDR3 comprises 14 residues. Germline CDR1 is SGHVS and CDR2 is FQNEAQ. The CDR3 DNA is TGTGCCAGCAGCTCAGGACAGATGTACTACGAGCAGTACTTC. It yields the protein CASSSGQMYYEQYF.

The sample holds one count of this clone. The chain is built from TRBV5-1 and TRBJ2-6, with 9 nucleotides matching TRBD1. With 4 bases clipped from V and 1 base from J, the junction kept 6 bases outside the gene matches. Germline V CDR1 and CDR2: SGHRS, YFSETQ. CDR3 length: 17 amino acids. The CDR3 reads CASSPGTGRSGANVLTF. CDR3 DNA: TGCGCCAGCAGCCCCGGGACAGGGAGGTCTGGGGCCAACGTCCTGACTTTC. The full variable domain, in which reference TRBV5-1 and TRBJ2-6 provide the parts outside the CDR3, is KAGVTQTPRYLIKTRGQQVTLSCSPISGHRSVSWYQQTPGQGLQFLFEYFSETQRNKGNFPGRFSGRQFSNSRSEMNVSTLELGDSALYLCASSPGTGRSGANVLTFGAGSRLTVL.

This chain joins TRBV21-1 and TRBJ1-5; TRBD1, as called in the table, went unchecked against the DNA. TRBV21-1 counts as a pseudogene. The length of the CDR3 is 17 residues. CDR3 bases: TGTGCCAGCAGCAAATACCCAGGGGGCGGTGGCAATCAGCCCCAGCATTTT. Amino acid sequence: CASSKYPGGGGNQPQHF.

The V gene is TRBV6-1, the J gene TRBJ1-5, with a tentative D call TRBD1 (5 bases). CDR1 is MNHNS, CDR2 SASEGT, per germline. The V gene lost 10 bases and the J gene lost 2 bases, with 9 bases spanning the gap. The CDR3 is 12 amino acids. CDR3 bases: TGTGCCACCACGACAGGCAATCAGCCCCAGCATTTT. Its protein product is CATTTGNQPQHF.

Of note for this clone: Other DNA sequences in this specimen translate into the identical CDR3. This sequence joins TRBV5-6 and TRBJ2-2, with 9 bases fitting TRBD1. V lost 3 bases and J lost 8; bases outside the gene matches: 14. CDR3 length: 17 residues. Looked up from germline, CDR1 is SGHDT and CDR2 is YYEEEE. The CDR3 sequence: CASSWRGTGPRTGELFF. The CDR3 DNA is TGTGCCAGCAGCTGGAGAGGGACAGGGCCCCGCACTGGGGAGCTGTTTTTT. Full variable domain (outside the CDR3, taken from reference TRBV5-6 and TRBJ2-2): DAGVTQSPTHLIKTRGQQVTLRCSPKSGHDTVSWYQQALGQGPQFIFQYYEEEERQRGNFPDRFSGHQFPNYSSELNVNALLLGDSALYLCASSWRGTGPRTGELFFGEGSRLTVL.

The chain links TRBV10-3 to TRBJ1-2, with 7 bases fitting TRBD1. This CDR3 has 13 amino acids. The V segment lost 6 bases and the J segment 6 bases; nucleotides outside the gene matches: 7. Per the germline V gene, CDR1 is ENHRY and CDR2 is SYGVKD. The CDR3 is CAIRSTGADGYTF. The DNA of the CDR3 is TGTGCCATCAGATCCACAGGGGCGGATGGCTACACCTTC.

This clone was counted a few times. The chain carries TRBV27 and TRBJ1-6, with TRBD1 matching over 9 bases. The CDR3 totals 14 residues. Unmatched junction bases numbered 5, after V lost 5 bases and J lost 9 bases. Germline assignment: CDR1 MNHEY and CDR2 SMNVEV (reference sequence). The CDR3 coding sequence is TGTGCCAGCAGTATGGACAGGGGAGCTTCACCCCTCCACTTT. Protein sequence: CASSMDRGASPLHF.

The rearrangement links TRBV7-8 to TRBJ2-1; 13 nucleotides match TRBD2. The junction had 4 bases not matched to a gene; V was cut back by 0 bases and J by 8 bases. Germline V lookup: CDR1 SGHVS, CDR2 FQNEAQ. The CDR3 spans 16 residues. The CDR3 here is CASSLAGTSGIDEQFF. As DNA, the CDR3 is TGTGCCAGCAGCTTAGCTGGGACTAGCGGGATCGATGAGCAGTTCTTC.

The chain recombines TRBV5-1 with TRBJ2-7; possible D gene TRBD1, 5 bases. V was shortened by 4 bases and J by 0 bases, with 8 bases between the two germline ends. Germline V gives CDR1 SGHRS, CDR2 YFSETQ. The CDR3 sequence is 13 residues long. CDR3 in DNA: TGCGCCAGCAGCGTGGACACCTCCTACGAGCAGTACTTC. It is translated as CASSVDTSYEQYF.

V usage is TRBV30 and J usage is TRBJ2-7; a possible D gene is TRBD1 (6 bases). The V gene's germline CDR1 is GTSNPN and CDR2 SVGIG (reference sequence). V gave up 6 bases and J gave up 4 bases, with 10 bases separating them. This CDR3 comprises 11 residues. CDR3 coding DNA: TGTGCCTGTAGGACAGCTTACGAGCAGTACTTC. Its protein is CACRTAYEQYF. The full variable domain, completed using reference TRBV30 and TRBJ2-7, is SQTIHQWPATLVQPVGSPLSLECTVEGTSNPNLYWYRQAAGRGLQLLFYSVGIGQISSEVPQNLSASRPQDRQFILSSKKLLLSDSGFYLCACRTAYEQYFGPGTRLTVT.

V and J are TRBV25-1 and TRBJ2-7, with 8 bases matching TRBD1. The CDR3 covers 13 residues. V lost 4 bases and J lost 7; bases outside the gene matches: 6. Looked up from germline, CDR1 is MGHDK and CDR2 is SYGVNS. CDR3 protein: CASSVGQGWEQYF. The CDR3 coding sequence is TGTGCCAGCAGTGTAGGACAGGGCTGGGAGCAGTACTTC.

The J gene is TRBJ2-5, the V gene TRBV27; 10 positions agree with TRBD2. Trimming at V came to 3 bases and at J to 4 bases, leaving 8 bases not matched to a gene. The V gene's germline CDR1 is MNHEY and CDR2 SMNVEV (reference sequence). The CDR3 sequence is 16 residues long. CDR3 nucleotide sequence: TGTGCCAGCAGTTTCCGGAAGCGGGGGGGGACAGAGACCCAGTACTTC. Residues: CASSFRKRGGTETQYF.

The J gene is TRBJ1-3, the V gene TRBV27; D unclear. V was clipped by 3 bases and J by 5 bases, with 23 bases between them. Per germline, CDR1 MNHEY and CDR2 SMNVEV (reference sequence). This CDR3 is built from 18 residues. CDR3 bases: TGTGCCAGCAGTTTTCGGCAGCAGGCTAGGCGGGAGCGAAACACCATATATTTT. This gives the protein CASSFRQQARRERNTIYF.

The rearrangement links TRBV5-4 to TRBJ2-5; D perhaps matches TRBD1 (5 bases). The CDR3 spans 15 residues. Germline CDR1 is SGHNT and CDR2 is YYREEE (reference sequence). The V and J ends lost 4 bases and 0 bases respectively, with 13 bases between them. The CDR3 here is CASSPDPGYQETQYF. The CDR3, as DNA: TGTGCCAGCAGCCCCGACCCAGGGTACCAAGAGACCCAGTACTTC.

The chain employs TRBV5-1 and TRBJ1-1; perhaps TRBD1 as D (5 bases). The CDR3 runs to 12 residues. The V end was cut by 0 bases, the J end by 7 bases, with 7 bases between. Germline V gene lookup returns CDR1 SGHRS and CDR2 YFSETQ. CDR3 coding DNA: TGCGCCAGCAGCTTGGAGGGGAATGAAGCTTTCTTT. Translating it yields CASSLEGNEAFF.

There are a few counts of this clone. V and J are TRBV10-3 and TRBJ2-1; TRBD2 matches at 8 bases. The germline gives CDR1 ENHRY, CDR2 SYGVKD. The CDR3 covers 18 residues. Trimming took 4 bases from V and 9 from J; bases not matched to a gene: 20. CDR3 in DNA: TGTGCCATCAGTGGGGTTACGGGGGAGCGGGGGTCCCTCGGTGAGCAGTTCTTC. It yields the protein CAISGVTGERGSLGEQFF.

The V call is TRBV30, the J call TRBJ1-1, with unresolved D. Germline V gives CDR1 GTSNPN, CDR2 SVGIG (reference sequence). There are 13 residues in the CDR3. Trimming stripped 2 bases from V and 5 bases from J, with 12 bases between. CDR3 sequence reads: CAWSYGPGTEAFF. In DNA, the CDR3 is TGTGCCTGGAGTTACGGGCCGGGGACTGAAGCTTTCTTT.

This clone occurred a few times. The CDR3 nucleotides read TGTGCCAGCAAAGGGGGACCTCAGCGTCCAGAAGCTTTCTTT. This codes for CASKGGPQRPEAFF. The chain combines TRBV19 with TRBJ1-1; maybe TRBD1 (6 bases). Deletions cut 9 bases from V and 8 bases from J, with 22 bases between. CDR1 and CDR2 from the germline V gene are LNHDA and SQIVND (reference sequence). The CDR3 totals 14 residues.

The gene calls are TRBV11-3 and TRBJ2-7, with 7 bases that match TRBD2. The CDR3 has 13 residues. Germline CDR1 is SGHNT and CDR2 is YENEEA. V shed 4 bases and J 5 bases; nucleotides not matched to a gene: 5. Here the CDR3 DNA reads TGTGCCAGCAGCTCAATGGGAGGGAACGAGCAGTACTTC. This gives the protein CASSSMGGNEQYF.

This chain uses TRBV6-6 with TRBJ1-5, with D perhaps TRBD1 (6 bases). Germline V gene data show CDR1 as MNHNY and CDR2 as SVGAGI (reference sequence). CDR3 size: 12 residues. V lost 9 bases and J 1 base, leaving 7 bases between the germline ends. CDR3 DNA sequence: TGTGCCAGTCAGGGGAGCAATCAGCCCCAGCATTTT. It yields the protein CASQGSNQPQHF.

V is TRBV9 and J is TRBJ2-3, with TRBD2 identical over 8 bases. Germline CDR1 SGDLS, CDR2 YYNGEE. The CDR3 totals 16 residues. The J segment lost 2 bases and the V segment lost 0 bases, leaving 5 bases of the junction unmatched. The CDR3 loop reads CASSVGLAGPTDTQYF. CDR3 DNA: TGTGCCAGCAGCGTAGGATTAGCGGGGCCCACAGATACGCAGTATTTT.

The chain carries TRBV5-6 and TRBJ1-5; 11 nucleotides match TRBD1. The V gene end was trimmed by 2 bases and the J gene end by 7 bases; junction bases not matched to a gene: 8. This CDR3 region has 16 residues. CDR1 is SGHDT and CDR2 is YYEEEE in the germline V gene. CDR3 DNA: TGTGCCAGCAGCTTCACCGGGACAGGGGGTGGCCAGCCCCAGCATTTT. As protein: CASSFTGTGGGQPQHF.

The chain is built from TRBV21-1 and TRBJ1-5; the table's TRBD1 call for D was not verified on the DNA. TRBV21-1 represents a pseudogene. CDR3 size: 18 residues. The CDR3 sequence is CASSMGTEGCGSNQPQHF. Written as DNA, the CDR3 is TGTGCCAGCAGCATGGGGACAGAAGGTTGTGGGAGCAATCAGCCCCAGCATTTT.